This TCR beta chain was captured in a study of Graves' ophthalmopathy and Graves' hyperthyroidism. Whole-study findings and limits: The authors also found most expanded thyroid clonotypes above 0.001 frequency in blood. The 13-signature model separated ophthalmopathy from stable hyperthyroidism at roughly 90% sensitivity and roughly 81% specificity.

Serum thyroxine and TRAb, along with clinical symptoms, thyroid ultrasound and orbital computed tomography, were what diagnosis relied on. The starting material, around 9.3 ml of fresh peripheral blood, provided the PBMCs. The sequenced template was RNA, covering the TCR beta CDR3 region. Amplification began with first-round RT-PCR using HTBI primers, then second-round multiplex PCR was performed. TCRdb analysed the multiplex PCR reads with MiXCR anew, one entry per CDR3 protein. Here the sample spans some 750,000 distinct CDR3 sequences, roughly 40% being singletons. Germline loops: CDR1 SNHLY, CDR2 FYNNEI. V gave up 6 bases and J gave up 8 bases; unmatched junction bases: 10. This CDR3 contains 14 residues. Comment on this clonotype: The target antigen is unknown.

The chain joins TRBV2 to TRBJ1-1; TRBD1 agrees at 9 bases. The specimen was peripheral blood. The sequence derives from an adult man with Graves' ophthalmopathy. The CDR3 loop reads CASSNQGQGTEAFF. Here the CDR3 DNA reads TGTGCCAGCAGCAATCAAGGACAGGGGACCGAAGCTTTCTTT.